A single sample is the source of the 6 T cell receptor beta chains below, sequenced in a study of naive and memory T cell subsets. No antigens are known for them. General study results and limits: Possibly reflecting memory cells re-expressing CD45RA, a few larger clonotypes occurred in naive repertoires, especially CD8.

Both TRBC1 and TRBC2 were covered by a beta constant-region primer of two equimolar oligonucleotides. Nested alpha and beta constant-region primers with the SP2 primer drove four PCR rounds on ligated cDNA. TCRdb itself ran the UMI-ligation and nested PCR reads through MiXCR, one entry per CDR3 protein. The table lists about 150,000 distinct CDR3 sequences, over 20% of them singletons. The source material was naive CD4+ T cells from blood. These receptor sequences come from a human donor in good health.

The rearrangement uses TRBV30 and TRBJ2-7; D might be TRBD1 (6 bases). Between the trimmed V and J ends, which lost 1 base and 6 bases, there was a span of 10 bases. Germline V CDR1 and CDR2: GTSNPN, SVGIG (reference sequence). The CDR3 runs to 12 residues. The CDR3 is CAWSAQGFEQYF. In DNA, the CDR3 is TGTGCCTGGAGTGCGCAGGGGTTCGAGCAGTACTTC.

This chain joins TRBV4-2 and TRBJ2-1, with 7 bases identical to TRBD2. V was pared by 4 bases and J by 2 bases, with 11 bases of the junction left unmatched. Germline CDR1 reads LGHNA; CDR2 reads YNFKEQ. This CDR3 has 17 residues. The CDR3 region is CASSLEPSGPTYNEQFF. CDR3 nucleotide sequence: TGTGCCAGCAGCCTGGAACCTAGCGGACCTACCTACAATGAGCAGTTCTTC.

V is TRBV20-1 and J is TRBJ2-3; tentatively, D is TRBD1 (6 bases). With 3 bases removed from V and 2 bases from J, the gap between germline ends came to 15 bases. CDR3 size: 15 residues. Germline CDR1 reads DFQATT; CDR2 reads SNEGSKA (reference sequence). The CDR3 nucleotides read TGCAGTGCTAGCTCGAACAGGGTCTTCACAGATACGCAGTATTTT. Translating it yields CSASSNRVFTDTQYF.

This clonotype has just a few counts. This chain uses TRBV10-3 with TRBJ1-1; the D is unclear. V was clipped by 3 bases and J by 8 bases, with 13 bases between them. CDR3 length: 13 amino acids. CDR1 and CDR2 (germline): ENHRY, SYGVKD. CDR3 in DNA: TGTGCCATCAGTGACCCGACCGTGGGGGAAGCTTTCTTT. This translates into CAISDPTVGEAFF.

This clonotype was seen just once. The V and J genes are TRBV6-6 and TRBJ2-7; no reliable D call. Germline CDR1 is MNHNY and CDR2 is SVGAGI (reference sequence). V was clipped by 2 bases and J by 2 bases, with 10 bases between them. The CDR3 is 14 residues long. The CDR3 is CASSYGSGTYEQYF. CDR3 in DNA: TGTGCCAGCAGTTACGGATCAGGCACCTACGAGCAGTACTTC.

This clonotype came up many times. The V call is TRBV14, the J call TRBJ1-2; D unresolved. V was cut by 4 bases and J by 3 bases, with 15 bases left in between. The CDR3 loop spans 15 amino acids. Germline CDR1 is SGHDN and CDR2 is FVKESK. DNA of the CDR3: TGTGCCAGCAGCCTAAGTACGGGGTTATACTATGGCTACACCTTC. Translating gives CASSLSTGLYYGYTF.